Listed below are T cell receptor beta chains from one sample, sequenced in a study of T cells after posttransplantation cyclophosphamide. Data came from immunoSEQ multiplex PCR; TCRdb stores just in-frame clones and leaves some out. The sample offers some 10,000 clones and no singletons, the top ten holding roughly 25%. Specimen: PBMCs, collected after allogeneic stem cell transplant with posttransplant cyclophosphamide. All receptors come from a female patient aged 40-49 years who received an allogeneic stem cell transplant from a related donor, was CMV-positive, and had no GVHD. Some T cells here may be from the graft donor. Each CDR3 is given with its conserved first and last residue. The D gene is left open where the match is weak. Clone size is not always given. Where it is, it says once, few, many or a class for expanded clones.

clone_size: many
j_call: TRBJ2-2
d_call: -
v_call: TRBV11-2
cdr3_nt: TGTGCCAGCAGCTTAGAGGCGTTCGGGGCGGGGATTTCCGGGGAGCTGTTTTTT
cdr3_aa: CASSLEAFGAGISGELFF

clone_size: many
j_call: TRBJ2-2
d_call: TRBD1
v_call: TRBV6-5
cdr3_nt: TGTGCCAGCAGCATCCCGACAGGGTCCGGGGAGCTGTTTTTT
cdr3_aa: CASSIPTGSGELFF

clone_size: -
j_call: TRBJ2-7
d_call: -
v_call: TRBV14
cdr3_nt: TGTGCCAGCAGCCCACAGGGTTTCAGCTACGAGCAGTACTTC
cdr3_aa: CASSPQGFSYEQYF

clone_size: many
j_call: TRBJ1-1
d_call: TRBD1
v_call: TRBV5-5
cdr3_nt: TGTGCCAGCAGCTTGTCAGGGGGAGGCACTGAAGCTTTCTTT
cdr3_aa: CASSLSGGGTEAFF

clone_size: many
j_call: TRBJ2-3
d_call: -
v_call: TRBV5-8
cdr3_nt: TGTGCCAGCAGCTCGACAGGTTACACAGATACGCAGTATTTT
cdr3_aa: CASSSTGYTDTQYF

clone_size: many
j_call: TRBJ1-5
d_call: TRBD1
v_call: TRBV6-1
cdr3_nt: TGTGCCAGCAGTGGGACAGGGGGTGTTAATAGCAATCAGCCCCAGCATTTT
cdr3_aa: CASSGTGGVNSNQPQHF

clone_size: many
j_call: TRBJ2-1
d_call: -
v_call: TRBV15
cdr3_nt: TGTGCCACCAGCAGGGGGCAAGCCTACAATGAGCAGTTCTTC
cdr3_aa: CATSRGQAYNEQFF

clone_size: few
j_call: TRBJ2-5
d_call: -
v_call: TRBV7-9
cdr3_nt: TGTGCCAGCAGCCTCATCTCTCGCAAACCGGGAGAGACCCAGTACTTC
cdr3_aa: CASSLISRKPGETQYF

clone_size: many
j_call: TRBJ2-1
d_call: TRBD1
v_call: TRBV5-5
cdr3_nt: TGTGCCAGCAGCCTACAGGGGGCGGGGGTCTACAATGAGCAGTTCTTC
cdr3_aa: CASSLQGAGVYNEQFF

clone_size: many
j_call: TRBJ2-1
d_call: TRBD1
v_call: TRBV13
cdr3_nt: TGTGCCAGCAGCTCCAAGACAGGGATCAATGAGCAGTTCTTC
cdr3_aa: CASSSKTGINEQFF

clone_size: many
j_call: TRBJ1-1
d_call: -
v_call: TRBV29-1
cdr3_nt: TGCAGCGGTCGAGGGGGAAAGAACACTGAAGCTTTCTTT
cdr3_aa: CSGRGGKNTEAFF

clone_size: -
j_call: TRBJ2-7
d_call: -
v_call: TRBV2
cdr3_nt: TGTGCCAGCAGTTCAGGGGTCTACGAGCAGTACTTC
cdr3_aa: CASSSGVYEQYF

clone_size: -
j_call: TRBJ2-1
d_call: TRBD2
v_call: TRBV4-2
cdr3_nt: TGTGCCAGCAGCCAAGGGCGGGGGTCCTACAATGAGCAGTTCTTC
cdr3_aa: CASSQGRGSYNEQFF

clone_size: many
j_call: TRBJ2-3
d_call: TRBD1
v_call: TRBV19
cdr3_nt: TGTGCCACCGCCTACCGGGACAGGGGGCGAATCGGGGAAAGAGATACGCAGTATTTT
cdr3_aa: CATAYRDRGRIGERDTQYF

clone_size: many
j_call: TRBJ1-2
d_call: TRBD1
v_call: TRBV7-9
cdr3_nt: TGTGCCAGCAGCTGGTCTGAGGGACAGAGTTTCTACACCTTC
cdr3_aa: CASSWSEGQSFYTF

clone_size: medium-sized
j_call: TRBJ2-2
d_call: TRBD1
v_call: TRBV11-2
cdr3_nt: TGTGCCAGCAGCTACAGGGGGCCCCCGAACACCGGGGAGCTGTTTTTT
cdr3_aa: CASSYRGPPNTGELFF

clone_size: hyperexpanded
j_call: TRBJ1-2
d_call: TRBD1
v_call: TRBV5-1
cdr3_nt: TGCGCCAGCAGCTTGGGGGACGACAGGGGGCAAGGCTACACCTTC
cdr3_aa: CASSLGDDRGQGYTF

clone_size: -
j_call: TRBJ2-2
d_call: -
v_call: TRBV2
cdr3_nt: TGTGCCAGCAGAGGACAGAGGAACACCGGGGAGCTGTTTTTT
cdr3_aa: CASRGQRNTGELFF

clone_size: -
j_call: TRBJ1-5
d_call: -
v_call: TRBV4-2
cdr3_nt: TGTGCCAGCAGCCCTACAGGGAACGGTAATCAGCCCCAGCATTTT
cdr3_aa: CASSPTGNGNQPQHF

clone_size: many
j_call: TRBJ2-1
d_call: -
v_call: TRBV7-9
cdr3_nt: TGTGCCAGCAGCTTAGCCTACAGGGCCTACAATGAGCAGTTCTTC
cdr3_aa: CASSLAYRAYNEQFF

clone_size: many
j_call: TRBJ2-7
d_call: -
v_call: TRBV5-4
cdr3_nt: TGTGCCAGCAGCTTGGGGGGGGTGTCAAGCTCCTACGAGCAGTACTTC
cdr3_aa: CASSLGGVSSSYEQYF

clone_size: many
j_call: TRBJ1-1
d_call: -
v_call: TRBV7-9
cdr3_nt: TGTGCCAGCAGCTTGGCGGGGGCGGGGTTTAACACTGAAGCTTTCTTT
cdr3_aa: CASSLAGAGFNTEAFF

clone_size: many
j_call: TRBJ2-2
d_call: -
v_call: TRBV7-9
cdr3_nt: TGTGCCAGCAGCTTAGGGCGGGGAAACACCGGGGAGCTGTTTTTT
cdr3_aa: CASSLGRGNTGELFF

clone_size: -
j_call: TRBJ2-5
d_call: TRBD1
v_call: TRBV23-1
cdr3_nt: TGCGCCAGCAGTCAAACCCCCGACAGGGTGGAGACCCAGTACTTC
cdr3_aa: CASSQTPDRVETQYF

clone_size: few
j_call: TRBJ1-3
d_call: -
v_call: TRBV12-3/TRBV12-4
cdr3_nt: TGTGCCAGCAGTTTTCAAGTAGGGCTCCCCTCTGGAAACACCATATATTTT
cdr3_aa: CASSFQVGLPSGNTIYF

clone_size: many
j_call: TRBJ2-7
d_call: TRBD2
v_call: TRBV24-1
cdr3_nt: TGTGCCACCAGTGCTGACAGCGGGGGGTCCTACGAGCAGTACTTC
cdr3_aa: CATSADSGGSYEQYF

clone_size: many
j_call: TRBJ2-7
d_call: TRBD1
v_call: TRBV4-1
cdr3_nt: TGCGCCAGCAGCCAAGGACAGGGTCTCCAGGCCTACGAGCAGTACTTC
cdr3_aa: CASSQGQGLQAYEQYF

clone_size: many
j_call: TRBJ2-7
d_call: TRBD1
v_call: TRBV7-8
cdr3_nt: TGTGCCAGCCACTTGACAGGGGGCTGGATTTACGAGCAGTACTTC
cdr3_aa: CASHLTGGWIYEQYF

clone_size: many
j_call: TRBJ1-5
d_call: -
v_call: TRBV7-9
cdr3_nt: TGTGCCAGCAGCTTTTTCTCTATCGCCGTGGACAGTCGGATGCCCCAGCATTTT
cdr3_aa: CASSFFSIAVDSRMPQHF

clone_size: many
j_call: TRBJ2-2
d_call: -
v_call: TRBV5-1
cdr3_nt: TGCGCCAGCAGCTTGGGCCCGGGCACCGGGGAGCTGTTTTTT
cdr3_aa: CASSLGPGTGELFF

clone_size: many
j_call: TRBJ1-1
d_call: TRBD1
v_call: TRBV7-9
cdr3_nt: TGTGCCAGCAGCTCACGACAGGGACCGAACACTGAAGCTTTCTTT
cdr3_aa: CASSSRQGPNTEAFF